This TCR beta chain was sequenced in a study of blood T cell repertoires in COVID-19. The wider study: Whether acute or convalescent, the COVID-19 samples came from the United States, Italy and Spain. T cells, B-cell-depleted T cells, or PBMCs supplied cDNA or gDNA.

The Seattle site enrolled patients during active infection and followed them longitudinally. In its sample, this clone was seen a few times. The germline CDR1 and CDR2 sequences are LNHDA and SQIVND (reference sequence). There are 14 residues in the CDR3. The J segment lost 3 bases and the V segment lost 4 bases, leaving 2 bases of the junction unmatched. Original analysis: Reference gene primers were amplified, and this amplification served to estimate nucleated cell counts. Sequencing was performed with immunoSEQ multiplex PCR; in TCRdb, only in-frame clones are kept and a portion is missing. The V and J calls and the clone size are those of that table, but D and trimming were determined from the DNA. The sample carries about 480,000 clones, roughly 88% recorded once.

This clonotype originated in a woman in her fifties or sixties with COVID-19, enrolled during active disease. Material for sequencing was peripheral blood. The chain combines TRBV19 with TRBJ2-2, with 7 bases fitting TRBD1. CDR3 protein: CASSTTGYTGELFF. CDR3 bases: TGTGCCAGTAGTACGACAGGGTACACCGGGGAGCTGTTTTTT.